A selection of T cell receptor beta chains follows, all from one sample in a study of blood T cell repertoires in COVID-19. Generated by immunoSEQ multiplex PCR, the TCRdb table keeps only in-frame clones and is missing some. The repertoire has over 110,000 clones, about 90% of them found once; the top ten carry around 1.7%. The sequencing input was peripheral blood. These receptors were taken from a woman in her fifties or sixties with acute or convalescent COVID-19. Both conserved end residues are part of each CDR3. The D gene is left open where the match is weak. Clone sizes are given selectively: once, few, many, or a class where the clone is expanded.

-	once	TRBV7-2	TRBJ1-3	TGTGCCAGCAGCCCCTGGGAGGGAGGGAACACCATATATTTT	CASSPWEGGNTIYF
TRBD2	-	TRBV29-1	TRBJ2-1	TGCAGCTCCAGCGGCGGGAGGGGCAATGAGCAGTTCTTC	CSSSGGRGNEQFF
-	-	TRBV18	TRBJ2-5	TGTGCCAGCTCACCAGACAGCCAAGAGACCCAGTACTTC	CASSPDSQETQYF
-	-	TRBV19	TRBJ2-6	TGTGCCAGTAGTATGCAGGCCCTCTCTGGGGCCAACGTCCTGACTTTC	CASSMQALSGANVLTF
-	-	TRBV12-3/TRBV12-4	TRBJ1-2	TGTGCCAGCAGTTTAGGCGTGCGGGGCTACACCTTC	CASSLGVRGYTF
-	-	TRBV9	TRBJ1-5	TGTGCCAGCAGCGTAGGGACAGAGAATCAGCCCCAGCATTTT	CASSVGTENQPQHF
TRBD1	-	TRBV27	TRBJ1-5	TGTGCCAGCAGTAAACAGGGGCCTAGCAATCAGCCCCAGCATTTT	CASSKQGPSNQPQHF
-	-	TRBV5-1	TRBJ2-5	TGCGCCAGCAAAGGCGGGACCCAAGAGACCCAGTACTTC	CASKGGTQETQYF
TRBD1	-	TRBV10-3	TRBJ2-2	TGTGCCATTTGTCAGGGGGCGGCGGGAACCGGGGAGCTGTTTTTT	CAICQGAAGTGELFF
-	-	TRBV7-2	TRBJ2-4	TGTGCCAGCGCTCCCGAATCGGGACTTTCAAACATTCAGTACTTC	CASAPESGLSNIQYF
-	-	TRBV9	TRBJ2-1	TGTGCCAGCAGCGTTACCAGCGGTTACAATGAGCAGTTCTTC	CASSVTSGYNEQFF
-	-	TRBV19	TRBJ1-2	TGTGCCAGTAGTATCCTCGAGGGGGTTGGTGGCTACACCTTC	CASSILEGVGGYTF
-	-	TRBV6-5	TRBJ2-3	TGTGCCAGCAACTTGGTGGGAGCAGATACGCAGTATTTT	CASNLVGADTQYF
TRBD1	-	TRBV6-6	TRBJ1-5	TGTGCCAGCAGCACAGGGGTGAATCAGCCCCAGCATTTT	CASSTGVNQPQHF
TRBD1	once	TRBV28	TRBJ2-7	TGTGCCACTTTGGACAGGGGTCACTACGAGCAGTACTTC	CATLDRGHYEQYF
-	-	TRBV28	TRBJ1-5	TGTGCCAGCAGTCCGGGGGACAGCAATCAGCCCCAGCATTTT	CASSPGDSNQPQHF
TRBD1	-	TRBV6-5	TRBJ1-4	TGTGCCAGCAGGCCAAACAGGGGAATTAATGAAAAACTGTTTTTT	CASRPNRGINEKLFF
-	-	TRBV27	TRBJ2-3	TGTGCCAGCAGTTTTTCTGAGGGGGGGCTAGGAGATACGCAGTATTTT	CASSFSEGGLGDTQYF
TRBD1	-	TRBV19	TRBJ1-6	TGTGCCAGTAGTTCGGGCAGGACAGGGGGCTACAATTCACCCCTCCACTTT	CASSSGRTGGYNSPLHF
-	few	TRBV28	TRBJ2-1	TGTGCCAGCAGTTCGTTAGGGGTTGGGTCCTACAATGAGCAGTTCTTC	CASSSLGVGSYNEQFF
-	-	TRBV6-5	TRBJ1-6	TGTGCCAGCAGCCGAATGACAGTGAGAAATTCACCCCTCCACTTT	CASSRMTVRNSPLHF
-	-	TRBV4-1	TRBJ2-7	TGCGCCAGCAGCCAAGAGAATAGCGCCCCTGAGCAGTACTTC	CASSQENSAPEQYF